This T cell receptor (beta chain) was profiled in a study of graft-versus-host responses after intestinal transplantation. Across the whole study: Among the recipients, all got anti-thymocyte globulin induction and then tacrolimus and steroids for about 3 years. Whole-study findings and limits: Peak circulating GvH clone levels were associated with early post-transplant HvG declines. High graft-versus-host to host-versus-graft clonal ratios were seen in allografts of patients with graft-donor T cell macrochimerism.

CDR1 is SGHVS and CDR2 is FQNEAQ in the germline V gene. V lost 6 bases and J 5 bases, leaving 13 bases between the germline ends. The CDR3 covers 14 residues. This clone appeared once. The antigen is undetermined. TCRdb's copy holds only in-frame clones and misses some; the assay was immunoSEQ multiplex PCR. The sample contains approximately 37,000 clones, around 90% of which appear only once. Tissue from the graft was processed to free its intraepithelial and lamina propria lymphocytes. The source material was ileum tissue, sampled about 28 weeks after intestinal transplant. The sequence derives from a human patient who received an intestinal transplant, so some T cells may come from the graft donor. J is TRBJ2-2 and V is TRBV7-8; D remains unclear. DNA for the CDR3: TGTGCCAGCAGACCTATCTTGGAAACCGGGGAGCTGTTTTTT. Protein sequence: CASRPILETGELFF.